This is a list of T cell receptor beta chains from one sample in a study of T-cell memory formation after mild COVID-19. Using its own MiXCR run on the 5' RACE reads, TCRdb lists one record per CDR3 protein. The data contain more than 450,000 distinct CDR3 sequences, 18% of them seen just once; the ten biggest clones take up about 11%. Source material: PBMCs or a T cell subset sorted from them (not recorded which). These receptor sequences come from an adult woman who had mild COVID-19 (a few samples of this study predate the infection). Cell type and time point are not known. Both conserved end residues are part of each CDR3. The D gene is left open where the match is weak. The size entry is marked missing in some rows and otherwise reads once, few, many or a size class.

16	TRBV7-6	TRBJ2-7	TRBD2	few	CASSLGLAGVSGEQYF	TGTGCCAGCAGCCTAGGACTAGCGGGAGTATCGGGTGAGCAGTACTTC
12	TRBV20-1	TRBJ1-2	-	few	CSARLRSYGYTF	TGCAGTGCCAGATTGCGATCCTATGGCTACACCTTC
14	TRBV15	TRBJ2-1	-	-	CATSPQGDGNEQFF	TGTGCCACCAGCCCACAGGGAGACGGCAATGAGCAGTTCTTC
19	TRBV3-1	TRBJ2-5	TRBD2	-	CASSQGVQGGLAVQETQYF	TGTGCCAGCAGCCAAGGGGTTCAGGGAGGACTAGCGGTACAAGAGACCCAGTACTTC
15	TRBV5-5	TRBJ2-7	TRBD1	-	CASSWGQASSYEQYF	TGTGCCAGCAGCTGGGGACAGGCAAGCTCCTACGAGCAGTACTTC
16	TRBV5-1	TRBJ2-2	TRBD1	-	CASSSPRQGHTGELFF	TGCGCCAGCAGCTCTCCGCGACAGGGACACACCGGGGAGCTGTTTTTT
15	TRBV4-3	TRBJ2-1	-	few	CASSQEVGGHNEQFF	TGCGCCAGCAGCCAAGAAGTAGGCGGACACAATGAGCAGTTCTTC
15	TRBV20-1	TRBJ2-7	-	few	CSVNLGRGWLAEQYF	TGCAGTGTCAATCTTGGACGGGGATGGCTCGCCGAGCAGTACTTC
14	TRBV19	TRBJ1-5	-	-	CASSIGPLNQPQHF	TGTGCCAGTAGTATAGGGCCACTCAATCAGCCCCAGCATTTT
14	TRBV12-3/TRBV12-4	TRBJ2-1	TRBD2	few	CASTRSSGKDEQFF	TGTGCCAGCACCCGCTCTAGCGGGAAGGATGAGCAGTTCTTC
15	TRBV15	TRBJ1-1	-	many	CATSLPGGRRTEAFF	TGTGCCACCAGCCTCCCGGGGGGTCGGAGAACTGAAGCTTTCTTT
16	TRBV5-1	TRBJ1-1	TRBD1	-	CASSLQGPTGETEAFF	TGCGCCAGCAGCCTTCAGGGCCCGACAGGGGAAACTGAAGCTTTCTTT
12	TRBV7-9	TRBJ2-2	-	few	CASGVRGGELFF	TGTGCCAGCGGAGTCCGAGGCGGGGAGCTGTTTTTT
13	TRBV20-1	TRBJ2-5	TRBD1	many	CSASRTGQETQYF	TGCAGTGCTAGCCGGACAGGCCAAGAGACCCAGTACTTC
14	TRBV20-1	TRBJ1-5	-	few	CSAIISSSNQPQHF	TGCAGTGCTATAATTAGTAGTAGCAATCAGCCCCAGCATTTT
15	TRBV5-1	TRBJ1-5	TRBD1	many	CASSLGQGSNQPQHF	TGCGCCAGCAGCCTGGGACAGGGTAGCAATCAGCCCCAGCATTTT
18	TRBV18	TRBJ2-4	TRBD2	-	CASSPLALAGRAKNIQYF	TGTGCCAGCTCACCTTTGGCGCTAGCGGGGCGAGCCAAAAACATTCAGTACTTC
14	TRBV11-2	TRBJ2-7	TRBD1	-	CASSSPDRAYEQYF	TGTGCCAGCAGCTCCCCGGACAGGGCCTACGAGCAGTACTTC
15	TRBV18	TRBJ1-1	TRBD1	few	CASSRTGGMDTEAFF	TGTGCCAGCTCACGTACAGGGGGCATGGACACTGAAGCTTTCTTT
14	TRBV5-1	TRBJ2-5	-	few	CASSGGRSGETQYF	TGCGCCAGCAGCGGGGGACGGTCCGGGGAGACCCAGTACTTC
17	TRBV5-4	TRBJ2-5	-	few	CASSFRMTSTNQETQYF	TGTGCCAGCAGCTTTAGGATGACCTCTACCAACCAAGAGACCCAGTACTTC